This record concerns one T cell receptor beta chain sequence. Its antigen is unidentified. This record comes from a study of T cell responses to AZD1222 COVID-19 vaccine. Findings and limits, study-wide: The CD4 TCRs associated with vaccination extended across spike and predominated at 160-218 and 743-854. Unmutated regions of variants are reportedly targeted by nearly half of spike-specific TCRs.

Sequencing was performed with immunoSEQ multiplex PCR; in TCRdb, only in-frame clones are kept and a portion is missing. Of around 190,000 clones in the sample, around 94% are singletons; the top ten hold 1.6%. This clonotype originated in an adult who received the AZD1222 COVID-19 vaccine. The material was peripheral blood, obtained 28 days after the second AZD1222 dose.

CDR3 sequence (DNA): TGTGCCAGCAGGGGGGGGGCCTCCTACAATGAGCAGTTCTTC. This translates into CASRGGASYNEQFF. The J gene is TRBJ2-1, the V gene TRBV6-5; possibly TRBD2 for D (7 bases). CDR1 and CDR2 from the germline V gene are MNHEY and SVGAGI. The CDR3 totals 14 residues. Trimming removed 6 bases from V and 0 bases from J, with 9 bases in between.